This is a list of T cell receptor beta chains from one sample in a study of OX40 agonist ivuxolimab in advanced cancers. Sequencing was performed with immunoSEQ multiplex PCR; in TCRdb, only in-frame clones are kept and a portion is missing. The sample has 95,000 or so clones, approximately 85% seen once. The sequencing used CD4+ or CD8+ T cells sorted from blood, collected in a trial of the OX40 agonist ivuxolimab. The receptor set was obtained from an adult with an advanced solid tumor such as melanoma, head and neck, liver or kidney cancer. Each CDR3 is given with its conserved first and last residue. The D gene is left open where the match is weak. Where a row states a size, it is once, few, many or the class of an expanded clone; other rows omit it.

CDR3aa,CDR3nt,j_gene,abundance,v_gene,d_gene
CASSSGEMKETQYF,TGTGCCAGCAGTAGCGGGGAAATGAAAGAGACCCAGTACTTC,TRBJ2-5,-,TRBV6-1,TRBD2
CASSRPGTGGEQYF,TGTGCCAGCAGCCGTCCCGGGACAGGGGGCGAGCAGTACTTC,TRBJ2-7,once,TRBV11-2,TRBD1
CASSVDGAAFF,TGTGCCAGCAGCGTAGATGGGGCAGCTTTCTTT,TRBJ1-1,-,TRBV9,-
CASSLGQGEAEAFF,TGTGCCAGCAGCTTGGGACAGGGGGAGGCTGAAGCTTTCTTT,TRBJ1-1,-,TRBV5-8,TRBD1
CASSVGGGGEETQYF,TGTGCCAGCAGCGTAGGAGGGGGCGGTGAAGAGACCCAGTACTTC,TRBJ2-5,-,TRBV9,TRBD1
CASSLEGARVETQYF,TGTGCCAGCAGCTTAGAAGGTGCCAGGGTAGAGACCCAGTACTTC,TRBJ2-5,-,TRBV11-2,-
CASGLGTTQYF,TGTGCCAGCGGTTTGGGAACGACCCAGTACTTC,TRBJ2-5,-,TRBV28,-
CASSFSPAEGKNIQYF,TGTGCCAGCAGCTTCAGCCCAGCGGAGGGAAAAAACATTCAGTACTTC,TRBJ2-4,once,TRBV11-1,-
CASSSGQGLSGYTF,TGTGCCAGCTCATCCGGACAGGGTCTGAGCGGCTACACCTTC,TRBJ1-2,-,TRBV18,TRBD1
CASSLEGGHEQYF,TGTGCCAGCAGCTTGGAAGGGGGCCACGAGCAGTACTTC,TRBJ2-7,-,TRBV5-4,TRBD1
CASSLAQDRGEQFF,TGTGCCAGCAGCTTAGCGCAAGACAGGGGAGAGCAGTTCTTC,TRBJ2-1,few,TRBV7-8,TRBD1
CASSGTSGPYEQYF,TGTGCCAGTAGTGGGACTAGCGGACCCTACGAGCAGTACTTC,TRBJ2-7,-,TRBV19,TRBD2
CAWSVSQEQYF,TGTGCCTGGAGTGTATCCCAAGAGCAGTACTTC,TRBJ2-7,-,TRBV30,-
CASSQAHSGSSYNEQFF,TGTGCCAGCAGCCAAGCCCATAGCGGGAGCTCCTACAATGAGCAGTTCTTC,TRBJ2-1,-,TRBV14,TRBD2
CASSLDPGARGTEAFF,TGTGCCAGCAGTTTAGACCCCGGGGCCAGGGGTACTGAAGCTTTCTTT,TRBJ1-1,-,TRBV27,-
CASSSLAGYHNEQFF,TGTGCCAGCAGCTCACTAGCGGGATACCACAATGAGCAGTTCTTC,TRBJ2-1,-,TRBV28,TRBD2
CASSLAAGNNEKLFF,TGCGCCAGCAGCTTGGCGGCCGGTAATAATGAAAAACTGTTTTTT,TRBJ1-4,-,TRBV5-1,-
CASSVVGGSGNEQFF,TGTGCCAGCAGCGTAGTCGGGGGGAGCGGAAATGAGCAGTTCTTC,TRBJ2-1,-,TRBV9,TRBD2